The 21 T cell receptor beta chains below were found in one sample sequenced in a study of T-cell reconstitution after alpha-beta-depleted transplantation in children. Preparing the TCRbeta library involved the use of unique molecular identifiers. Each CDR3 protein is one row after TCRdb ran MiXCR on the PCR reads. This table has roughly 400,000 distinct CDR3 sequences, over 20% appearing once. Source: PBMCs from the stem cell graft donor, taken from the stem cell graft. Receptors were obtained from a human donor who donated a stem cell graft to a child with acute myeloid leukemia.

This clonotype occurred many times. The chain couples TRBV10-2 to TRBJ2-1; 10 nucleotides match TRBD1. The germline gives CDR1 WSHSY, CDR2 SAAADI. The CDR3 length is 15 residues. V trimming: 3 bases; J trimming: 4 bases; junction bases outside the gene matches: 3. CDR3 loop: CASSDPGQGYNEQFF. The CDR3 DNA follows: TGCGCCAGCAGTGACCCGGGACAGGGGTACAATGAGCAGTTCTTC.

This clonotype was found once. The rearrangement links TRBV20-1 to TRBJ1-3; D may be TRBD1 (5 bases). Germline CDR1 and CDR2: DFQATT and SNEGSKA (reference sequence). The CDR3 spans 13 residues. V lost 6 bases and J 0 bases, leaving 9 bases between the germline ends. Here the CDR3 DNA reads TGCAGTGCCTCAGGGAGCTCTGGAAACACCATATATTTT. Protein product: CSASGSSGNTIYF.

The rearrangement uses TRBV12-3 or TRBV12-4 and TRBJ2-1; 9 bases agree with TRBD2. V shed 6 bases, J shed 6 bases, and the junction held 6 bases outside the gene matches. The CDR3 is 14 amino acids. Here the CDR3 DNA reads TGTGCCAGCAGGCCCGGGACTAGCCCCAATGAGCAGTTCTTC. Translation gives CASRPGTSPNEQFF.

This clonotype was counted between two and nine times. The chain joins TRBV4-3 to TRBJ2-7; D remains ambiguous. This CDR3 has 14 amino acids. The V gene's germline CDR1 is LGHNA and CDR2 YSLEER. V was pared by 0 bases and J by 2 bases, with 8 bases between. The CDR3 nucleotides read TGCGCCAGCAGCCAAGATAAGACAACCTACGAGCAGTACTTC. It is translated as CASSQDKTTYEQYF.

V and J are TRBV12-3 or TRBV12-4 and TRBJ1-5; a possible D gene is TRBD1 (5 bases). Trimming stripped 6 bases from V and 7 bases from J, with 19 bases between. The CDR3 has 15 residues. The CDR3, as DNA: TGTGCCAGCAGCACCAGGGTGGCCGGCGGGCAGCCCCAGCATTTT. Protein: CASSTRVAGGQPQHF.

This clonotype was picked up a small number of times. The chain combines TRBV28 with TRBJ1-5; D gene uncertain. The ends were cut back, 3 bases at V and 5 bases at J, with 11 bases in the middle. Germline CDR1 reads MDHEN; CDR2 reads SYDVKM. This CDR3 region has 14 residues. Written as DNA, the CDR3 is TGTGCCAGCAGTTTCCTCCGCGGGTATCAGCCCCAGCATTTT. Its protein is CASSFLRGYQPQHF. The variable domain in full, completed from reference TRBV28 and TRBJ1-5, reads DVKVTQSSRYLVKRTGEKVFLECVQDMDHENMFWYRQDPGLGLRLIYFSYDVKMKEKGDIPEGYSVSREKKERFSLILESASTNQTSMYLCASSFLRGYQPQHFGDGTRLSIL.

The genes are TRBV29-1 and TRBJ2-7; TRBD2 matches at 12 bases. J gave up 5 bases and V 2 bases, and 7 bases lay outside the gene matches. CDR1 and CDR2 from the germline V gene are SQVTM and ANQGSEA. The CDR3 loop spans 15 amino acids. CDR3 residues: CSVELASGRVNEQYF. In nucleotides, the CDR3 is TGCAGCGTTGAATTGGCTAGCGGGAGGGTGAACGAGCAGTACTTC.

This clonotype was counted between two and nine times. CDR3 region: CSARYRVNTEAFF. The CDR3 nucleotides read TGCAGTGCTAGATACAGGGTGAACACTGAAGCTTTCTTT. V usage is TRBV20-1 and J usage is TRBJ1-1; tentative D call: TRBD1 (6 bases). Trimming took off 2 bases at V and 0 bases at J, with 7 bases between the two ends. Germline-derived CDR1 and CDR2 are DFQATT and SNEGSKA (reference sequence). This CDR3 is 13 amino acids long.

The genes are TRBV7-2 and TRBJ2-7; D possibly matches TRBD1 or TRBD2 (5 bases each). Trimming removed 5 bases from V and 5 bases from J, with 22 bases in between. CDR1 and CDR2 (germline): SGHTA, FQGNSA. The CDR3 sequence is 16 residues long. The CDR3 sequence: CASSPQSQGALDEQYF. The CDR3 coding sequence is TGTGCCAGCAGCCCGCAGTCCCAGGGAGCTTTGGACGAGCAGTACTTC.

This clonotype was observed a handful of times. The rearrangement links TRBV7-2 to TRBJ2-5; 9 bases are shared with TRBD1. This CDR3 is built from 16 residues. Germline V lookup: CDR1 SGHTA, CDR2 FQGNSA. With 4 bases clipped from V and 1 base from J, the junction kept 7 bases outside the gene matches. CDR3 amino acids: CASSYIPTGGQETQYF. The CDR3 region has the DNA TGTGCCAGCAGCTATATCCCGACAGGGGGCCAAGAGACCCAGTACTTC.

The genes are TRBV20-1 and TRBJ2-7; 10 positions agree with TRBD1. The CDR3 consists of 13 residues. V was clipped by 0 bases and J by 5 bases; unmatched bases: 1. CDR1 and CDR2 (germline): DFQATT, SNEGSKA (reference sequence). The CDR3: CSARETGGNEQYF. CDR3 in DNA: TGCAGTGCTAGAGAGACAGGGGGCAACGAGCAGTACTTC.

The chain couples TRBV24-1 to TRBJ2-1; tentatively, D is TRBD2 (5 bases). The CDR3 contains 13 residues. CDR1 is KGHDR, CDR2 SFDVKD, per germline. Trimming left V 12 bases short and J 5 bases short, with 16 bases between. CDR3 DNA sequence: TGTGCCTCCGGAGGTGAGAAAAACAATGAGCAGTTCTTC. Its protein is CASGGEKNNEQFF.

This clonotype was seen at least ten times. The V call is TRBV7-9, the J call TRBJ2-5, with a possible D match to TRBD2 (6 bases). The V end lost 1 base, the J end lost 0 bases, and 18 bases lay between the germline ends. Germline loops: CDR1 SEHNR, CDR2 FQNEAQ (reference sequence). CDR3 length equals 18 residues. The CDR3 here is CASSLDDLAAKYQETQYF. CDR3 coding DNA: TGTGCCAGCAGCTTAGATGATTTAGCGGCCAAGTACCAAGAGACCCAGTACTTC.

This clonotype was seen ten or more times. The chain joins TRBV5-1 to TRBJ2-3; TRBD2 matches at 7 bases. The ends lost 4 bases at V and 5 bases at J; junction bases unmatched: 7. This CDR3 region has 14 residues. Germline V gene sequence: CDR1 SGHRS, CDR2 YFSETQ. The CDR3 reads CASSQRLAGDTQYF. For the CDR3, the DNA is TGCGCCAGCAGCCAGAGACTAGCTGGAGATACGCAGTATTTT.

This clonotype came up a few times. The chain links TRBV12-3 or TRBV12-4 to TRBJ1-2; D remains ambiguous. CDR3 size: 13 residues. V lost 6 bases, J lost 2 bases, and 10 bases lay in between. CDR3 sequence (DNA): TGTGCCAGCAGCCTGAAAATAAACTATGGCTACACCTTC. Residues: CASSLKINYGYTF.

At least ten counts were recorded for this clonotype. V and J are TRBV7-2 and TRBJ2-1; 8 nucleotides agree with TRBD1. This CDR3 has 14 amino acids. V shed 5 bases and J 3 bases; nucleotides not matched to a gene: 3. Germline V gene data show CDR1 as SGHTA and CDR2 as FQGNSA. CDR3 in DNA: TGTGCCAGCAGCCCCGGACAGGGCTACAATGAGCAGTTCTTC. This gives the protein CASSPGQGYNEQFF.

The chain carries TRBV4-1 and TRBJ2-1; D may be TRBD2 (6 bases). Trimming removed 2 bases at V and 0 bases at J, with 14 bases between. The CDR3 contains 17 residues. The germline V gene has CDR1 MGHRA and CDR2 YSYEKL. Written as DNA, the CDR3 is TGCGCCAGCAGCCAAAATTTAGCGGCAACCTCCTACAATGAGCAGTTCTTC. Residues: CASSQNLAATSYNEQFF.

The V call is TRBV29-1, the J call TRBJ1-1, with a weak D call TRBD1 (5 bases). CDR3 length equals 14 residues. Per germline, CDR1 SQVTM and CDR2 ANQGSEA. V was trimmed by 7 bases and J by 3 bases, leaving 18 bases between them. The CDR3 DNA sequence: TGCAGCGCCATGATGGCCGGGGGAGACACTGAAGCTTTCTTT. This translates into CSAMMAGGDTEAFF.

The chain uses TRBV25-1 and TRBJ2-7; no clear D gene. CDR1 MGHDK and CDR2 SYGVNS come from the germline V gene. V dropped 8 bases and J dropped 5 bases, with 13 bases sitting between them. There are 12 residues in the CDR3. As DNA, the CDR3 is TGTGCCAGCGGGTTTTATGGCCACGAGCAGTACTTC. Translated, it gives CASGFYGHEQYF.

The table lists this clonotype with a few counts. V is TRBV20-1 and J is TRBJ2-2; 7 bases line up with TRBD1. This CDR3 has 16 amino acids. Germline assignment: CDR1 DFQATT and CDR2 SNEGSKA (reference sequence). With 1 base clipped from V and 1 base from J, the junction kept 6 bases outside the gene matches. CDR3 residues: CSARAPDRLNTGELFF. The DNA for the CDR3 is TGCAGTGCTAGAGCCCCGGACAGGTTGAACACCGGGGAGCTGTTTTTT.

Ten or more counts support this clonotype. This sequence joins TRBV6-5 and TRBJ2-1, with 7 positions matching TRBD2. The junction had 7 bases not matched to a gene; V was cut back by 6 bases and J by 2 bases. Germline CDR1 is MNHEY and CDR2 is SVGAGI. The CDR3 length is 15 residues. The CDR3 DNA reads TGTGCCAGCAGCCGCGGACTAGACGCCTACAATGAGCAGTTCTTC. The encoded protein is CASSRGLDAYNEQFF.